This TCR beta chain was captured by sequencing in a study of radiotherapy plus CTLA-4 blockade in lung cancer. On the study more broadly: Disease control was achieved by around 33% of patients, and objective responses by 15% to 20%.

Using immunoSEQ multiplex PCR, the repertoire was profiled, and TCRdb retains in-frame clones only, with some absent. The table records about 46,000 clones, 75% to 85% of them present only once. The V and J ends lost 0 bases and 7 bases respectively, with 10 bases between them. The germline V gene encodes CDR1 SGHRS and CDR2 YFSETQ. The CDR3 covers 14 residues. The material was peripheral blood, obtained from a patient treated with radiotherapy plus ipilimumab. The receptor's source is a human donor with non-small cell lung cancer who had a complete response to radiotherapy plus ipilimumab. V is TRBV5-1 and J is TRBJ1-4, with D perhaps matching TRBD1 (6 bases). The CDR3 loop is CASSLAGESEKLFF. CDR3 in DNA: TGCGCCAGCAGCTTGGCAGGGGAGAGTGAAAAACTGTTTTTT. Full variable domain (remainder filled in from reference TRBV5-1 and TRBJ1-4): KAGVTQTPRYLIKTRGQQVTLSCSPISGHRSVSWYQQTPGQGLQFLFEYFSETQRNKGNFPGRFSGRQFSNSRSEMNVSTLELGDSALYLCASSLAGESEKLFFGSGTQLSVL.